Following are 23 T cell receptor beta chains from one sample sequenced in a study of cytomegalovirus exposure and HLA in healthy donors. The study ran its PCR with 60 Vbeta and 13 Jbeta primers. The assay was immunoSEQ multiplex PCR, and TCRdb's table has in-frame clones only and misses some. This sample carries approximately 160,000 clones, around 85% of them seen once, and the ten largest clones take 1.5% to 2%. Sequenced input: PBMCs. The receptors stem from a human donor in good health.

The chain links TRBV28 to TRBJ2-1, with TRBD2 matching 8 bases. The CDR3 runs 21 residues. V shed 5 bases and J 0 bases; nucleotides not matched to a gene: 21. Germline lookup yields CDR1 MDHEN and CDR2 SYDVKM. The CDR3, as DNA: TGTGCCAGCAGTACCAAAATGCGGGGGCGGGGGGACCCAAGCTCCTACAATGAGCAGTTCTTC. This encodes CASSTKMRGRGDPSSYNEQFF.

V and J are TRBV6-1 and TRBJ1-3, with 7 bases lining up with TRBD1. Germline assignment: CDR1 MNHNS and CDR2 SASEGT. The V and J ends lost 7 bases and 0 bases, in that order; junction bases with no gene match: 6. The CDR3 length is 15 residues. CDR3 protein: CASTNTGASGNTIYF. CDR3 sequence (DNA): TGTGCCAGCACTAACACAGGGGCCTCTGGAAACACCATATATTTT.

The CDR3 spells CASSAYSGEDNEQFF. The CDR3 DNA reads as TGTGCCAGCAGCGCCTATAGCGGGGAGGACAATGAGCAGTTCTTC. The chain recombines TRBV9 with TRBJ2-1; 8 positions match TRBD2. With 3 bases clipped from V and 5 bases from J, the junction kept 7 bases outside the gene matches. This CDR3 has 15 amino acids. Germline CDR1 is SGDLS and CDR2 is YYNGEE.

This clone was counted a few times. This chain links TRBV25-1 with TRBJ1-1; 7 bases fit TRBD1. J gave up 3 bases and V 5 bases, and 9 bases lay outside the gene matches. This CDR3 contains 15 residues. Germline V gene sequence: CDR1 MGHDK, CDR2 SYGVNS. The CDR3 protein is CASSPLGTEYTEAFF. The DNA for the CDR3 is TGTGCCAGCAGTCCACTCGGGACAGAATACACTGAAGCTTTCTTT. Full variable domain (outside the CDR3, taken from reference TRBV25-1 and TRBJ1-1): EADIYQTPRYLVIGTGKKITLECSQTMGHDKMYWYQQDPGMELHLIHYSYGVNSTEKGDLSSESTVSRIRTEHFPLTLESARPSHTSQYLCASSPLGTEYTEAFFGQGTRLTVV.

This clone is a singleton in its sample. V gene TRBV27 combines with J gene TRBJ1-2; weak D call: TRBD1 (6 bases). The V gene lost 5 bases and the J gene lost 2 bases, with 15 bases spanning the gap. CDR3 length: 15 amino acids. CDR1 and CDR2 (germline): MNHEY, SMNVEV (reference sequence). The DNA of the CDR3 is TGTGCCAGCAGTGAACAACAGGGATCCAACTATGGCTACACCTTC. It specifies CASSEQQGSNYGYTF.

The V gene is TRBV23-1, the J gene TRBJ2-3; perhaps TRBD1 as D (6 bases). TRBV23-1 is an ORF, and what it does is uncertain. The CDR3 loop spans 14 amino acids. The V gene lost 4 bases and the J gene lost 3 bases, with 11 bases spanning the gap. The CDR3 nucleotides read TGCGCCAGCAGTCTACGGACAGCGACAGATACGCAGTATTTT. It yields the protein CASSLRTATDTQYF.

This rearrangement joins TRBV9 to TRBJ2-1, with 8 bases that match TRBD2. Germline V gene data show CDR1 as SGDLS and CDR2 as YYNGEE. This CDR3 region has 17 residues. Trimming took 3 bases from V and 5 from J; bases not matched to a gene: 13. The chain's CDR3 is CASSDPRERGPHNEQFF. CDR3 DNA sequence: TGTGCCAGCAGCGACCCTCGTGAGCGGGGGCCCCACAATGAGCAGTTCTTC.

This clone was recorded once. The chain joins TRBV5-1 to TRBJ2-7; tentatively, D is TRBD1 (6 bases). Germline V gene sequence: CDR1 SGHRS, CDR2 YFSETQ. This CDR3 region has 15 residues. Trimming shortened V by 1 base and J by 3 bases, and 14 bases separated the two germline ends. CDR3 protein: CASSLKDSLVYEQYF. CDR3 nucleotides: TGCGCCAGCAGCTTGAAGGACAGCCTAGTCTACGAGCAGTACTTC.

The chain couples TRBV29-1 to TRBJ2-7, with TRBD1 matching 8 bases. Losses at the gene ends were 4 bases for V and 9 bases for J; bases not matched to a gene: 11. The CDR3 sequence is 13 residues long. The germline V gene has CDR1 SQVTM and CDR2 ANQGSEA. The CDR3 coding sequence is TGCAGCGTTGTGGACAGGGTTGGTGTTGGGCAGTACTTC. Protein sequence: CSVVDRVGVGQYF.

The CDR3 spells CASSLDLWDRRRNYGYTF. The CDR3 region has the DNA TGCGCCAGCAGCTTGGACCTCTGGGACAGGCGACGTAACTATGGCTACACCTTC. V and J are TRBV5-1 and TRBJ1-2; 8 bases fit TRBD1. Germline loops: CDR1 SGHRS, CDR2 YFSETQ. V was clipped by 0 bases and J by 1 base; unmatched bases: 11. CDR3 length: 18 amino acids.

The rearrangement joins TRBV6-5 to TRBJ1-1, with TRBD1 matching 7 bases. Germline V gene lookup returns CDR1 MNHEY and CDR2 SVGAGI. There are 15 residues in the CDR3. V lost 0 bases, J lost 1 base, and 2 bases stayed unmatched. For the CDR3, the DNA is TGTGCCAGCAGTTACTCCCAGGGGGGGAACACTGAAGCTTTCTTT. This translates into CASSYSQGGNTEAFF.

The rearrangement links TRBV4-3 to TRBJ2-1, with 7 positions matching TRBD2. The CDR3 spans 19 residues. The germline gives CDR1 LGHNA, CDR2 YSLEER. V dropped 1 base and J dropped 0; count of bases not matched to a gene: 12. In DNA form, the CDR3 reads TGCGCCAGCAGCCAAGCTGCGCTTAGCGGGCGGAGCTCCTACAATGAGCAGTTCTTC. Residues: CASSQAALSGRSSYNEQFF.

The rearrangement uses TRBV6-6 and TRBJ1-5; D is perhaps TRBD1 (5 bases). The CDR3 extends over 16 amino acids. V lost 6 bases and J 2 bases, leaving 17 bases between the germline ends. Per the germline V gene, CDR1 is MNHNY and CDR2 is SVGAGI (reference sequence). As DNA, the CDR3 is TGTGCCAGCAGAATTGGGCAGGGAAGGGGCAATCAGCCCCAGCATTTT. Translating gives CASRIGQGRGNQPQHF.

As for this clone: An end of the junction differs from the germline gene, which may be a read error. This sequence joins TRBV4-3 and TRBJ1-2; 8 positions match TRBD1. CDR3 size: 16 residues. Germline assignment: CDR1 LGHNA and CDR2 YSLEER. The chain's CDR3 is CASSQEEDRAIYGYPF. The CDR3 DNA sequence: TGCGCCAGCAGCCAAGAGGAGGACAGGGCTATCTATGGCTACCCCTTC.

The chain has TRBV7-3 and TRBJ2-1; 10 nucleotides agree with TRBD1. Germline CDR1 reads SGHTA; CDR2 reads FQGTGA. With V trimmed by 4 bases and J by 13 bases, 7 bases remained unmatched. The CDR3 length is 13 residues. CDR3 sequence reads: CASSSGQGDAQFF. In DNA, the CDR3 is TGTGCCAGCAGCTCCGGACAGGGGGACGCCCAGTTCTTC.

This clone is a singleton in its sample. This chain links TRBV4-3 with TRBJ2-1; 10 bases map to TRBD2. CDR3 length: 15 amino acids. Unmatched junction bases numbered 8, after V lost 3 bases and J lost 9 bases. Germline values: CDR1 LGHNA, CDR2 YSLEER. DNA of the CDR3: TGCGCCAGCAGCCACGCAGCGGGGGGGCCTAGTGAGCAGTTCTTC. It translates to CASSHAAGGPSEQFF.

CDR3 sequence reads: CASSYRTGGNTEAFF. The CDR3 bases are TGTGCCAGCAGTTATCGGACAGGAGGGAACACTGAAGCTTTCTTT. The chain is built from TRBV27 and TRBJ1-1, with TRBD1 matching over 7 bases. CDR1 is MNHEY and CDR2 is SMNVEV in the germline V gene (reference sequence). V trimming: 4 bases; J trimming: 1 base; junction bases outside the gene matches: 6. This CDR3 spans 15 amino acids.

The rearrangement links TRBV10-3 to TRBJ2-2; D is unresolved. The CDR3 consists of 15 residues. Germline V gene sequence: CDR1 ENHRY, CDR2 SYGVKD. The V end lost 2 bases, the J end lost 6 bases, and 13 bases lay between the germline ends. In DNA, the CDR3 is TGTGCCATCAGTGAGAGCAGGCTGTCGGCCGGGGAGCTGTTTTTT. Its translation: CAISESRLSAGELFF.

This clone was seen a few times. The chain uses TRBV9 and TRBJ1-2, with unresolved D. The V gene lost 2 bases and the J gene lost 0 bases, with 17 bases spanning the gap. The CDR3 spans 17 residues. Per the germline V gene, CDR1 is SGDLS and CDR2 is YYNGEE. Here the CDR3 reads CASSVDPYGEANYGYTF. In DNA form, the CDR3 reads TGTGCCAGCAGCGTCGATCCCTACGGGGAGGCTAACTATGGCTACACCTTC.

The V call is TRBV5-4, the J call TRBJ1-1; D is undetermined. Deletions cut 1 base from V and 8 bases from J, with 9 bases between. Germline V CDR1 and CDR2: SGHNT, YYREEE (reference sequence). This CDR3 spans 12 amino acids. In DNA form, the CDR3 reads TGTGCCAGCAGCTTGAATGGGAGGGAAGCTTTCTTT. Its protein product is CASSLNGREAFF.

This clone was observed a few times. V usage is TRBV5-1 and J usage is TRBJ2-5; 7 bases align to TRBD2. V lost 3 bases and J lost 5; bases outside the gene matches: 7. Per germline, CDR1 SGHRS and CDR2 YFSETQ. The CDR3 is 14 amino acids. CDR3 sequence reads: CASSSQGGRETQYF. The CDR3 DNA sequence: TGCGCCAGCAGCTCGCAGGGAGGGCGCGAGACCCAGTACTTC.

The V and J genes are TRBV5-6 and TRBJ1-1, with a possible D match to TRBD1 (6 bases). The V gene lost 4 bases and the J gene lost 6 bases, with 16 bases spanning the gap. Germline CDR1 reads SGHDT; CDR2 reads YYEEEE. The CDR3 length is 14 residues. CDR3 amino acids: CASSRPQGSAEAFF. Written as DNA, the CDR3 is TGTGCCAGCAGCAGACCGCAGGGGTCCGCTGAAGCTTTCTTT.

The J gene is TRBJ1-2, the V gene TRBV18; D perhaps matches TRBD1 (5 bases). Germline V CDR1 and CDR2: KGHSH, LQKENI. Trimming left V 1 base short and J 8 bases short, with 14 bases between. The CDR3 length is 14 residues. DNA of the CDR3: TGTGCCAGCTCACCACAGGGGCCTATGGGGGGCTACACCTTC. Its protein product is CASSPQGPMGGYTF.